This is a list of T cell receptor beta chains from one sample in a study of cytomegalovirus exposure and HLA in healthy donors. TCRdb's table, derived via immunoSEQ multiplex PCR, lists solely in-frame clones and lacks some. The sample contains 150,000 to 250,000 clones, about 81% of which appear only once. Input material: PBMCs. Receptors were obtained from a woman aged 30 to 39 in good health and CMV-seronegative. CDR3s include the opening cysteine and the closing phenylalanine or tryptophan. The order of the fields is V gene, clone size, J gene, D gene, CDR3 protein, CDR3 DNA. D genes are given only for firm matches. Not every row has a clone size; where given, it reads once, few, many or a size class.

TRBV6-1	NA	TRBJ1-5	NA	CASTRDLRGQPQHF	TGTGCCAGCACCCGGGACCTCAGGGGTCAGCCCCAGCATTTT
TRBV6-1	NA	TRBJ1-6	NA	CASSEGVVSGNSPLHF	TGTGCCAGCAGTGAAGGAGTGGTGTCGGGGAATTCACCCCTCCACTTT
TRBV14	NA	TRBJ1-1	TRBD1	CASSQWDRATEAFF	TGTGCCAGCAGCCAATGGGACAGGGCCACTGAAGCTTTCTTT
TRBV19	NA	TRBJ1-2	NA	CASSTWTDGYTF	TGTGCCAGTAGTACTTGGACAGATGGCTACACCTTC
TRBV5-5	few	TRBJ2-7	TRBD2	CASSSLDSGKYF	TGTGCCAGCAGCTCTCTTGACAGCGGGAAGTACTTC
TRBV7-6	NA	TRBJ2-1	NA	CASSLEGGGSSYNEQFF	TGTGCCAGCAGCTTAGAAGGTGGAGGGAGCTCCTACAATGAGCAGTTCTTC
TRBV19	NA	TRBJ2-7	NA	CASSIGEIGYEQYF	TGTGCCAGTAGTATAGGTGAGATCGGCTACGAGCAGTACTTC
TRBV11-2	NA	TRBJ1-5	NA	CASSLVSAREGQPQHF	TGTGCCAGCAGCTTAGTGTCGGCTCGGGAAGGTCAGCCCCAGCATTTT
TRBV5-6	NA	TRBJ2-1	NA	CASSFRQIHFEQFF	TGTGCCAGCAGCTTTCGACAGATCCATTTCGAGCAGTTCTTC
TRBV30	NA	TRBJ2-7	NA	CAWSVGDSYEQYF	TGTGCCTGGAGTGTAGGGGACTCCTACGAGCAGTACTTC
TRBV11-3	NA	TRBJ2-3	NA	CASSLGGTSHRRDTQYF	TGTGCCAGCAGCTTAGGGGGGACATCCCACAGGAGAGATACGCAGTATTTT
TRBV6-5	few	TRBJ2-1	TRBD2	CASSWREGLEQFF	TGTGCCAGCAGTTGGCGGGAGGGGCTTGAGCAGTTCTTC
TRBV2	NA	TRBJ1-5	TRBD1	CASSEQGQSQPQHF	TGTGCCAGCAGTGAACAGGGACAGAGTCAGCCCCAGCATTTT
TRBV5-1	NA	TRBJ2-7	NA	CASSPRQNTYEQYF	TGCGCCAGCAGTCCAAGACAGAATACCTACGAGCAGTACTTC
TRBV7-2	NA	TRBJ2-1	TRBD2	CASSLAGGTYNEQFF	TGTGCCAGCAGCCTAGCGGGGGGAACTTACAATGAGCAGTTCTTC
TRBV6-1	NA	TRBJ2-7	NA	CASSEGVGRPSYEQYF	TGTGCCAGCAGTGAAGGGGTAGGGAGGCCCTCCTACGAGCAGTACTTC
TRBV27	few	TRBJ2-7	NA	CASSSLLQGDEQYF	TGTGCCAGCAGTTCCTTATTACAGGGAGACGAGCAGTACTTC
TRBV6-5	NA	TRBJ2-1	NA	CASTTGVRSYNEQFF	TGTGCCAGCACCACGGGGGTCCGCTCCTACAATGAGCAGTTCTTC
TRBV2	NA	TRBJ2-1	TRBD1	CASSGGQGESNEQFF	TGTGCCAGCAGTGGGGGACAGGGGGAATCGAATGAGCAGTTCTTC
TRBV18	NA	TRBJ1-3	NA	CASSPITGKTGNTIYF	TGTGCCAGCTCACCCATCACAGGGAAGACTGGAAACACCATATATTTT
TRBV19	NA	TRBJ2-4	NA	CASTGNAKNIQYF	TGTGCCAGTACCGGGAATGCCAAAAACATTCAGTACTTC
TRBV5-4	NA	TRBJ2-7	TRBD2	CASSLELAGMTYEQYF	TGTGCCAGCAGCCTCGAACTAGCGGGGATGACCTACGAGCAGTACTTC
TRBV5-1	NA	TRBJ2-7	TRBD1	CASSSGQGYEQYF	TGCGCCAGCAGCTCCGGACAGGGCTACGAGCAGTACTTC
TRBV7-9	NA	TRBJ1-2	NA	CASSSAQGNLRGYTF	TGTGCCAGCAGCTCAGCTCAGGGAAACCTCAGGGGCTACACCTTC
TRBV29-1	NA	TRBJ1-1	NA	CSTQTHHTEAFF	TGCAGCACCCAAACACATCACACTGAAGCTTTCTTT
TRBV29-1	NA	TRBJ2-3	TRBD1	CSVRQGPTDTQYF	TGCAGCGTTCGACAGGGTCCCACAGATACGCAGTATTTT
TRBV7-2	NA	TRBJ2-1	NA	CASRRYNEQFF	TGTGCCAGCAGGCGATACAATGAGCAGTTCTTC
TRBV5-1	NA	TRBJ1-2	NA	CASSLAPAGANYGYTF	TGCGCCAGCAGCTTGGCTCCGGCGGGAGCTAACTATGGCTACACCTTC
TRBV28	NA	TRBJ2-1	TRBD1	CASSYIPGQGARNEQFF	TGTGCCAGCAGTTACATCCCTGGACAGGGGGCTAGGAATGAGCAGTTCTTC
TRBV5-6	NA	TRBJ1-4	NA	CASSLGTPNEKLFF	TGTGCCAGCAGCTTGGGGACACCTAATGAAAAACTGTTTTTT
TRBV30	NA	TRBJ1-1	TRBD1	CAWSPRGPGTEAFF	TGTGCCTGGAGTCCCAGGGGGCCGGGAACTGAAGCTTTCTTT
TRBV30	few	TRBJ1-5	NA	CAWSVGGGGQPQHF	TGTGCCTGGAGTGTAGGGGGGGGTGGTCAGCCCCAGCATTTT
TRBV15	NA	TRBJ2-7	TRBD1	CATSRSTLGTGISYEQYF	TGTGCCACCAGCAGAAGCACCCTTGGGACAGGGATCTCCTACGAGCAGTACTTC
TRBV29-1	NA	TRBJ2-1	NA	CSVEVPIGAQSYNEQFF	TGCAGCGTTGAAGTCCCGATCGGAGCCCAGTCCTACAATGAGCAGTTCTTC
TRBV6-1	NA	TRBJ1-1	NA	CASSEVGRDTEAFF	TGTGCCAGCAGTGAAGTCGGCCGGGACACTGAAGCTTTCTTT
TRBV20-1	NA	TRBJ2-4	NA	CSAIQGNIQYF	TGCAGTGCTATACAGGGAAACATTCAGTACTTC
TRBV13	NA	TRBJ2-7	NA	CASSLSSATYEQYF	TGTGCCAGCAGCTTAAGTTCTGCGACCTACGAGCAGTACTTC
TRBV18	NA	TRBJ2-7	NA	CASSPGASIYEQYF	TGTGCCAGCTCACCAGGAGCTAGTATCTACGAGCAGTACTTC
TRBV7-9	NA	TRBJ2-7	TRBD2	CASSSGLGVSEQYF	TGTGCCAGCAGCTCGGGACTAGGTGTGAGTGAGCAGTACTTC
TRBV6-5	NA	TRBJ1-2	TRBD1	CASRNQGADGYTF	TGTGCCAGCCGAAATCAGGGGGCGGATGGCTACACCTTC
TRBV28	NA	TRBJ1-2	TRBD1	CASSLDRGRANYGYTF	TGTGCCAGCAGCCTAGACAGGGGCCGAGCTAACTATGGCTACACCTTC
TRBV29-1	NA	TRBJ2-6	NA	CSVVYPADSGANVLTF	TGCAGCGTCGTGTACCCTGCGGACTCTGGGGCCAACGTCCTGACTTTC
TRBV30	NA	TRBJ2-5	NA	CAWNLLGRETQYF	TGTGCCTGGAACTTGCTGGGCCGAGAGACCCAGTACTTC
TRBV18	NA	TRBJ2-2	NA	CASSPRRDKNTGELFF	TGTGCCAGCTCGCCCCGCCGGGACAAGAACACCGGGGAGCTGTTTTTT
TRBV6-5	few	TRBJ1-1	NA	CASSYSGQGHAFF	TGTGCCAGCAGTTACTCTGGGCAGGGGCATGCTTTCTTT
TRBV7-9	NA	TRBJ1-1	NA	CASSLSQGLNTEAFF	TGTGCCAGCAGCTTGAGCCAGGGGTTGAACACTGAAGCTTTCTTT
TRBV7-8	NA	TRBJ2-6	NA	CASSRGSSGANVLTF	TGTGCCAGCAGCCGAGGGAGCTCTGGGGCCAACGTCCTGACTTTC
TRBV2	NA	TRBJ2-7	NA	CASSVRLLTSTYEQYF	TGTGCCAGCAGTGTTAGACTACTAACCTCCACGTACGAGCAGTACTTC